A single sample is the source of the 11 T cell receptor beta chains below, sequenced in a study of blood T cell repertoires in COVID-19. Produced via immunoSEQ multiplex PCR; TCRdb's table is partial and in-frame only. The sample shows 75,000 to 100,000 clones, 83% of them seen only once. The sample taken for sequencing was peripheral blood. The source is a woman at least 80 years old with acute or convalescent COVID-19.

This clone was observed a few times. This chain joins TRBV19 and TRBJ1-5; D perhaps matches TRBD1 (5 bases). This CDR3 has 15 residues. Looked up from germline, CDR1 is LNHDA and CDR2 is SQIVND (reference sequence). The germline V and J ends were trimmed by 3 bases and 6 bases, with 15 bases remaining between them. In DNA form, the CDR3 reads TGTGCCAGTAGTATGGGGGGTGGTGGGGCTCAGCCCCAGCATTTT. Translated: CASSMGGGGAQPQHF.

The rearrangement joins TRBV19 to TRBJ2-1; 11 bases align to TRBD2. The CDR3 totals 17 residues. Germline lookup yields CDR1 LNHDA and CDR2 SQIVND (reference sequence). V shed 6 bases and J 7 bases; nucleotides not matched to a gene: 14. CDR3 sequence: CASSPPPLAGVGNEQFF. As DNA, the CDR3 is TGTGCCAGTAGCCCGCCTCCACTAGCGGGAGTTGGTAATGAGCAGTTCTTC.

This clone was counted a few times. The rearrangement uses TRBV4-3 and TRBJ1-6, with 7 bases matching TRBD1. J gave up 8 bases and V 1 base, and 5 bases lay outside the gene matches. This CDR3 comprises 15 residues. Germline CDR1 is LGHNA and CDR2 is YSLEER. The CDR3 region is CASSQAGTVHSPLHF. The CDR3 nucleotides are TGCGCCAGCAGCCAAGCTGGGACAGTCCATTCACCCCTCCACTTT.

This clone was seen a single time. The V call is TRBV27, the J call TRBJ2-2; 10 positions match TRBD2. Germline V lookup: CDR1 MNHEY, CDR2 SMNVEV (reference sequence). V trimming: 2 bases; J trimming: 5 bases; junction bases outside the gene matches: 5. This CDR3 has 16 amino acids. CDR3 residues: CASSLQPSGGTGELFF. CDR3 in DNA: TGTGCCAGCAGTTTACAGCCTAGCGGGGGTACCGGGGAGCTGTTTTTT.

The CDR3 here is CASSPQGWETQYF. For the CDR3, the DNA is TGTGCCAGCAGCCCCCAGGGTTGGGAGACCCAGTACTTC. V gene TRBV11-2 combines with J gene TRBJ2-5, with a possible D match to TRBD1 (5 bases). In germline, CDR1 is SGHAT, CDR2 FQNNGV. This CDR3 contains 13 residues. V lost 5 bases to trimming and J lost 5 bases, with 12 bases between them.

The chain combines TRBV21-1 with TRBJ2-7; the tabulated D call, TRBD1, remains unverified against the DNA. TRBV21-1 is flagged as a pseudogene. The CDR3 covers 17 residues. The CDR3 reads CASSKVIRAAGGYEQYF. CDR3 sequence (DNA): TGTGCCAGCAGCAAAGTAATTCGGGCTGCAGGGGGCTACGAGCAGTACTTC.

The genes are TRBV11-2 and TRBJ1-3; unclear D gene. Looked up from germline, CDR1 is SGHAT and CDR2 is FQNNGV. The CDR3 is 14 amino acids. Trimming took 2 bases from V and 1 from J, leaving 6 bases between them. The CDR3 protein is CASSLSVSGNTIYF. The CDR3 coding sequence is TGTGCCAGCAGCTTATCAGTTTCTGGAAACACCATATATTTT.

The rearrangement links TRBV6-4 to TRBJ2-1; D remains ambiguous. The germline V and J ends were trimmed by 7 bases and 6 bases, with 10 bases remaining between them. This CDR3 is built from 12 residues. Germline V CDR1 and CDR2: MRHNA, SNTAGT. The CDR3, as DNA: TGTGCCAGCACCCCCAGGTCCAATGAGCAGTTCTTC. It specifies CASTPRSNEQFF.

This chain links TRBV19 with TRBJ2-7; tentative D call: TRBD1 (5 bases). The V and J ends lost 3 bases and 2 bases respectively, with 14 bases between them. CDR1 is LNHDA and CDR2 is SQIVND in the germline V gene (reference sequence). This CDR3 has 15 residues. The CDR3 loop is CASSMRQGLTYEQYF. CDR3 nucleotides: TGTGCCAGTAGTATGCGTCAGGGTCTCACCTACGAGCAGTACTTC.

The table lists this clone with many counts. The gene calls are TRBV6-2 or TRBV6-3 and TRBJ1-2, with D unclear. Germline-derived CDR1 and CDR2 are MNHEY and SVGEGT. CDR3 length equals 14 residues. Trimming cost V 2 bases and J 5 bases, with 12 bases left between them. CDR3 DNA: TGTGCCAGCAGTTACGGTGGCGGTGGGTATGGCTACACCTTC. It codes for CASSYGGGGYGYTF.

The chain couples TRBV18 to TRBJ2-1, with 12 bases that match TRBD2. Per the germline V gene, CDR1 is KGHSH and CDR2 is LQKENI. V was clipped by 2 bases and J by 8 bases; unmatched bases: 4. The CDR3 spans 15 residues. CDR3 nucleotide sequence: TGTGCCAGCTCACCAGGGACTAGCGGGCTTCATGAGCAGTTCTTC. It translates to CASSPGTSGLHEQFF.